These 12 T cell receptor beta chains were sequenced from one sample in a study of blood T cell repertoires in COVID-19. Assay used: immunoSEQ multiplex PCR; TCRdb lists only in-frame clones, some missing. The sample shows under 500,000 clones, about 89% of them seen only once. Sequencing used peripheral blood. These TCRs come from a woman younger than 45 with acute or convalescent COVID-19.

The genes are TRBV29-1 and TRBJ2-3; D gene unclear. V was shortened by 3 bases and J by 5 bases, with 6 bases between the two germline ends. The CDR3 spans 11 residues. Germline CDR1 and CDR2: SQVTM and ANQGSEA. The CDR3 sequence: CSVDAGDTQYF. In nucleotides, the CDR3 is TGCAGCGTTGATGCCGGAGATACGCAGTATTTT.

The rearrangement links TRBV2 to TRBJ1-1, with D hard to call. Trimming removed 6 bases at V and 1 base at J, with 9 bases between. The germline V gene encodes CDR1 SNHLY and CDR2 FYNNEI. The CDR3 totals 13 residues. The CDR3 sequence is CASRTRQNTEAFF. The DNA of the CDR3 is TGTGCCAGCAGGACCAGACAGAACACTGAAGCTTTCTTT. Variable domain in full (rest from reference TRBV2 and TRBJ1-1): EPEVTQTPSHQVTQMGQEVILRCVPISNHLYFYWYRQILGQKVEFLVSFYNNEISEKSEIFDDQFSVERPDGSNFTLKIRSTKLEDSAMYFCASRTRQNTEAFFGQGTRLTVV.

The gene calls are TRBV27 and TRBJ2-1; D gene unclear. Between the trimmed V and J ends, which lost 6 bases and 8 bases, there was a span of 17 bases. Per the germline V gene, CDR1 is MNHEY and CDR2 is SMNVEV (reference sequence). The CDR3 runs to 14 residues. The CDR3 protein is CASRGHSNFDEQFF. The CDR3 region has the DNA TGTGCCAGCAGGGGCCACAGTAATTTCGATGAGCAGTTCTTC.

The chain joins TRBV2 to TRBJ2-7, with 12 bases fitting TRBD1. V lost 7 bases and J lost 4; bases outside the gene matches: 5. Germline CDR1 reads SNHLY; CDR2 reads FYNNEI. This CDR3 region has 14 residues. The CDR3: CASKRDRGLYEQYF. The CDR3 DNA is TGTGCCAGCAAACGGGACAGGGGGCTTTACGAGCAGTACTTC.

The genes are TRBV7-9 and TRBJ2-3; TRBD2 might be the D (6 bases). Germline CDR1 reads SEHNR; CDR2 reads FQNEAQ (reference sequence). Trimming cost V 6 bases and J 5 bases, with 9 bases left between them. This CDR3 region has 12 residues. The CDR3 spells CASRSRGDTQYF. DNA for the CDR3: TGTGCCAGCAGGTCGCGGGGAGATACGCAGTATTTT.

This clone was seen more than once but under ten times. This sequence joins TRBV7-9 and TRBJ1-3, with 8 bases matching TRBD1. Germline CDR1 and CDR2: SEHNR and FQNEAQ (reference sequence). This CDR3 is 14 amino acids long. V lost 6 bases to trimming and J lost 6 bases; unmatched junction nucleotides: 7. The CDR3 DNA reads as TGTGCCAGCAGGCTCGGACAGGGCGCAAACACCATATATTTT. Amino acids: CASRLGQGANTIYF.

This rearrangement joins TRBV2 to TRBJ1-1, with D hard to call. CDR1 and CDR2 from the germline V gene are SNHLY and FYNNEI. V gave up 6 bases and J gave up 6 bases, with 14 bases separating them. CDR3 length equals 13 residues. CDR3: CASSFSLGAEAFF. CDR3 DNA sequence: TGTGCCAGCAGCTTTTCGTTGGGCGCTGAAGCTTTCTTT. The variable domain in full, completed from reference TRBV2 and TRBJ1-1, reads EPEVTQTPSHQVTQMGQEVILRCVPISNHLYFYWYRQILGQKVEFLVSFYNNEISEKSEIFDDQFSVERPDGSNFTLKIRSTKLEDSAMYFCASSFSLGAEAFFGQGTRLTVV.

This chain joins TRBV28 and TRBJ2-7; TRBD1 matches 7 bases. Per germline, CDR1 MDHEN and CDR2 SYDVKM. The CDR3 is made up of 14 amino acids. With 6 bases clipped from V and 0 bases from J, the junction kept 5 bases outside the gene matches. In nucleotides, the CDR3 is TGTGCCAGCAGGAGGACAGGCAGCTCCTACGAGCAGTACTTC. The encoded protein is CASRRTGSSYEQYF. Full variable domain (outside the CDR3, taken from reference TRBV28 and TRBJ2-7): DVKVTQSSRYLVKRTGEKVFLECVQDMDHENMFWYRQDPGLGLRLIYFSYDVKMKEKGDIPEGYSVSREKKERFSLILESASTNQTSMYLCASRRTGSSYEQYFGPGTRLTVT.

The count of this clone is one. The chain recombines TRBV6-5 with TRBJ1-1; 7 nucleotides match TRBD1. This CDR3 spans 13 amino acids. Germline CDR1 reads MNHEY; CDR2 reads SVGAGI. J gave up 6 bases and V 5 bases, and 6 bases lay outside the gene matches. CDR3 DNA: TGTGCCAGCAGTATTAGACAGGGCGCTGAAGCTTTCTTT. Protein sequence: CASSIRQGAEAFF.

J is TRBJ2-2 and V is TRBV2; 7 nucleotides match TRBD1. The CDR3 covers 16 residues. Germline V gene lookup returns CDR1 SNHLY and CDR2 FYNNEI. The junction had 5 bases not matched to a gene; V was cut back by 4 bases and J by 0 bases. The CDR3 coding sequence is TGTGCCAGCAGTGCTACCGGGACAGCGAACACCGGGGAGCTGTTTTTT. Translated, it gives CASSATGTANTGELFF.

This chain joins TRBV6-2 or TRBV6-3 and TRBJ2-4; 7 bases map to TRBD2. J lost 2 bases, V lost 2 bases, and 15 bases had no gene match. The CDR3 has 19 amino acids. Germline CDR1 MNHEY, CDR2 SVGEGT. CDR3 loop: CASSYELPGRGLTKNIQYF. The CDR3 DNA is TGTGCCAGCAGTTACGAACTACCAGGGAGGGGTCTAACCAAAAACATTCAGTACTTC.

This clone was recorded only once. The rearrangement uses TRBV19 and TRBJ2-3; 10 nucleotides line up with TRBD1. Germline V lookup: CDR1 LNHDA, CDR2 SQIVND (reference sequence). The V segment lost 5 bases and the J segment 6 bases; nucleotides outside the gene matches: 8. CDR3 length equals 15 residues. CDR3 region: CASSSTGGNRDTQYF. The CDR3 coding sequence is TGTGCCAGTAGTTCGACAGGGGGCAATCGGGATACGCAGTATTTT.